This entry is about one T cell receptor (beta chain). The method was immunoSEQ multiplex PCR; TCRdb's version includes in-frame clones alone and lacks a portion of them. The sample carries fewer than 200,000 clones, approximately 80% recorded once. The sample originates from a study of blood T cell repertoires in COVID-19. For the study at large: Acute-phase and convalescent COVID-19 samples originated in the United States, Italy and Spain. PBMCs, B-cell-depleted T cells, or T cells were the source of the cDNA or gDNA that made up the material.

The source material was peripheral blood. This TCR was sampled from a woman aged 50 to 60 with active or convalescent COVID-19.

CDR3 amino acids: CASSSRMGSGRARDEQFF. The CDR3 nucleotides read TGTGCCAGCAGCTCCCGGATGGGTAGCGGGAGGGCCAGGGATGAGCAGTTCTTC. This rearrangement joins TRBV7-2 to TRBJ2-1; 11 nucleotides match TRBD2. CDR1 and CDR2 (germline): SGHTA, FQGNSA. J was trimmed by 8 bases and V by 4 bases; bases with no gene match: 16. This CDR3 is 18 amino acids long.